Presented here are 18 T cell receptor beta chains from one specimen sequenced in a study of blood T cell repertoires in COVID-19. Only in-frame clones appear in the TCRdb table, and some are missing; sequencing was by immunoSEQ multiplex PCR. This table has 250,000 to 300,000 clones, approximately 87% appearing once. The sequencing sample was made of peripheral blood. The receptors were gathered from a woman aged 40 to 50 who had recovered from COVID-19.

The V gene is TRBV2, the J gene TRBJ2-7, with D perhaps TRBD2 (6 bases). Trimming removed 6 bases at V and 0 bases at J, with 9 bases between. There are 13 residues in the CDR3. Germline V gene sequence: CDR1 SNHLY, CDR2 FYNNEI. CDR3 nucleotide sequence: TGTGCCAGCAGGCGGGACGCCTCCTACGAGCAGTACTTC. Translated, it gives CASRRDASYEQYF.

Here the CDR3 reads CASSLAPSGSQPQHF. As DNA, the CDR3 is TGTGCCAGCAGCTTGGCTCCCTCCGGGAGCCAGCCCCAGCATTTT. This chain uses TRBV5-6 with TRBJ1-5; D uncertain. Germline loops: CDR1 SGHDT, CDR2 YYEEEE. Trimming cost V 0 bases and J 7 bases, with 14 bases left between them. The CDR3 spans 15 residues.

The chain has TRBV2 and TRBJ1-1; 7 positions match TRBD1. The CDR3 extends over 14 amino acids. In germline, CDR1 is SNHLY, CDR2 FYNNEI. Germline trimming cut 8 bases from V and 1 base from J; bases unmatched to any gene: 7. CDR3 sequence (DNA): TGTGCCAGCCTACCGGGGACAGCGAACACTGAAGCTTTCTTT. It specifies CASLPGTANTEAFF.

This rearrangement joins TRBV20-1 to TRBJ2-7, with D maybe TRBD1 (5 bases). V dropped 3 bases and J dropped 2 bases, with 14 bases sitting between them. CDR1 is DFQATT and CDR2 is SNEGSKA in the germline V gene (reference sequence). The CDR3 is 14 amino acids. CDR3 nucleotide sequence: TGCAGTGCTAGTATGGGTTCAGGGACCTACGAGCAGTACTTC. Residues: CSASMGSGTYEQYF.

The rearrangement joins TRBV18 to TRBJ1-4; D may be TRBD1 (5 bases). In germline, CDR1 is KGHSH, CDR2 LQKENI. V was clipped by 3 bases and J by 3 bases, with 8 bases between them. The CDR3 covers 14 residues. CDR3 sequence: CASSPARANEKLFF. In DNA form, the CDR3 reads TGTGCCAGCTCACCGGCCAGGGCTAATGAAAAACTGTTTTTT.

This sequence joins TRBV19 and TRBJ2-1; 11 nucleotides line up with TRBD1. V dropped 6 bases and J dropped 9; count of bases not matched to a gene: 13. Germline-derived CDR1 and CDR2 are LNHDA and SQIVND (reference sequence). There are 16 residues in the CDR3. CDR3 sequence: CASSLRSRTGGIEQFF. CDR3 DNA sequence: TGTGCCAGTAGCCTCCGGTCGCGGACAGGGGGCATTGAGCAGTTCTTC. Filled out from reference TRBV19 and TRBJ2-1, the complete variable domain reads DGGITQSPKYLFRKEGQNVTLSCEQNLNHDAMYWYRQDPGQGLRLIYYSQIVNDFQKGDIAEGYSVSREKKESFPLTVTSAQKNPTAFYLCASSLRSRTGGIEQFFGPGTRLTVL.

The chain recombines TRBV27 with TRBJ2-7, with D unresolved. The V end lost 10 bases, the J end lost 4 bases, and 11 bases lay between the germline ends. The CDR3 is 11 residues long. The germline V gene has CDR1 MNHEY and CDR2 SMNVEV (reference sequence). The CDR3 bases are TGTGCCACCTCACTATTTTACGAGCAGTACTTC. Amino acids: CATSLFYEQYF.

This chain uses TRBV9 with TRBJ1-1; 12 bases are shared with TRBD1. The CDR3 totals 16 residues. From germline, CDR1 is SGDLS and CDR2 YYNGEE. Unmatched junction bases numbered 9, after V lost 2 bases and J lost 7 bases. The DNA for the CDR3 is TGTGCCAGCAGCGTCACCGGGACAGGGGGCAGGAATGAAGCTTTCTTT. Translating gives CASSVTGTGGRNEAFF.

J is TRBJ1-2 and V is TRBV7-2, with TRBD1 identical over 9 bases. The CDR3 consists of 15 residues. CDR1 and CDR2 (germline): SGHTA, FQGNSA. The V segment lost 4 bases and the J segment 5 bases; nucleotides outside the gene matches: 8. The CDR3 DNA is TGTGCCAGCAGCTCCGGACAGGGGAGGTCTTATGGCTACACCTTC. Its translation: CASSSGQGRSYGYTF.

The V and J genes are TRBV5-6 and TRBJ2-7; tentatively, D is TRBD1 (5 bases). Trimming stripped 4 bases from V and 4 bases from J, with 12 bases between. This CDR3 comprises 13 residues. Germline lookup yields CDR1 SGHDT and CDR2 YYEEEE. CDR3 nucleotide sequence: TGTGCCAGCAGCATGCGAACAGGATACGAGCAGTACTTC. It encodes CASSMRTGYEQYF.

V usage is TRBV19 and J usage is TRBJ1-5, with TRBD1 matching over 7 bases. Germline V gives CDR1 LNHDA, CDR2 SQIVND (reference sequence). This CDR3 is 16 amino acids long. With V trimmed by 4 bases and J by 5 bases, 11 bases remained unmatched. CDR3 nucleotides: TGTGCCAGTAGTACAAGGGGGCAGGTTACGGATCAGCCCCAGCATTTT. Its translation is CASSTRGQVTDQPQHF.

The chain joins TRBV5-8 to TRBJ2-6; 8 nucleotides match TRBD1. This CDR3 has 16 residues. Germline V gives CDR1 SGHTS, CDR2 YDEGEE. Trimming took 1 base from V and 4 from J; bases not matched to a gene: 4. The CDR3 is CASSLLWTGGANVLTF. CDR3 coding DNA: TGTGCCAGCAGCTTGCTCTGGACAGGGGGGGCCAACGTCCTGACTTTC.

This clone was counted a single time. This rearrangement joins TRBV6-2 or TRBV6-3 to TRBJ1-2; no firm D call. The germline CDR1 and CDR2 sequences are MNHEY and SVGEGT. V was pared by 6 bases and J by 6 bases, with 14 bases between. The CDR3 totals 13 residues. The CDR3 is CASSHREFHGYTF. The CDR3, as DNA: TGTGCCAGCAGCCACCGGGAATTTCATGGCTACACCTTC.

The CDR3 protein is CASSPRGVETQYF. CDR3 coding DNA: TGTGCCAGTAGTCCCAGGGGAGTGGAGACCCAGTACTTC. This chain joins TRBV19 and TRBJ2-5; possible D gene TRBD1, 6 bases. V was pared by 5 bases and J by 5 bases, with 12 bases between. The CDR3 sequence is 13 residues long. The V gene's germline CDR1 is LNHDA and CDR2 SQIVND (reference sequence).

The chain couples TRBV12-3 or TRBV12-4 to TRBJ1-1; no reliable D call. Trimming took 7 bases from V and 4 from J, leaving 13 bases between them. The CDR3 loop spans 13 amino acids. CDR3 amino acids: CASTLARGTEAFF. CDR3 nucleotide sequence: TGTGCCAGCACCCTCGCCCGGGGCACTGAAGCTTTCTTT.

V and J are TRBV27 and TRBJ2-5; 12 bases are a match to TRBD2. The CDR3 is 17 amino acids. V shed 6 bases, J shed 5 bases, and the junction held 13 bases outside the gene matches. Germline V gives CDR1 MNHEY, CDR2 SMNVEV (reference sequence). The CDR3 reads CASSSRLAGAGEETQYF. CDR3 nucleotides: TGTGCCAGCAGCTCCCGACTAGCGGGGGCTGGGGAGGAGACCCAGTACTTC.

This chain uses TRBV11-2 with TRBJ2-7, with TRBD1 matching over 7 bases. Germline CDR1 is SGHAT and CDR2 is FQNNGV. Trimming removed 5 bases from V and 7 bases from J; junction bases left unmatched: 14. The CDR3 contains 15 residues. CDR3 in amino acids: CASSLKDRQREEQYF. The CDR3 nucleotides are TGTGCCAGCAGCCTTAAGGACAGGCAAAGGGAAGAGCAGTACTTC.

CDR3 sequence reads: CSVRRQGGGYEQYF. DNA of the CDR3: TGCAGCGTGCGTCGGCAGGGGGGAGGCTACGAGCAGTACTTC. The V call is TRBV29-1, the J call TRBJ2-7; D is perhaps TRBD1 (7 bases). The germline gives CDR1 SQVTM, CDR2 ANQGSEA. This CDR3 spans 14 amino acids. The V and J ends lost 6 bases and 3 bases respectively, with 18 bases between them.